This T cell receptor (beta chain) stems from a study of T cell responses to AZD1222 COVID-19 vaccine. Study at large: Second-dose intervals near 4 or 12 weeks were combined. Study findings and constraints: White British ancestry dominated among donors, who included more females, and clonal diversity was possibly underestimated. Baseline seropositivity occurred in only six AZD1222 recipients.

Of note for this clone: Its target is not known.

Trimming left V 5 bases short and J 5 bases short, with 12 bases between. The CDR3 length is 13 residues. Per the germline V gene, CDR1 is SGHNT and CDR2 is YENEEA. Profiling relied on immunoSEQ multiplex PCR, and the TCRdb table lists in-frame clones only, not all of them. Here the sample spans fewer than 300,000 clones, just over 90% being singletons. The source of this sequence is an adult in good health. This specimen consisted of peripheral blood, obtained on day 0 of AZD1222 vaccination. This chain joins TRBV11-3 and TRBJ2-5; D ambiguous. The CDR3 sequence is CASSLTPLETQYF. The CDR3, as DNA: TGTGCCAGCAGCCTTACACCGTTGGAGACCCAGTACTTC.